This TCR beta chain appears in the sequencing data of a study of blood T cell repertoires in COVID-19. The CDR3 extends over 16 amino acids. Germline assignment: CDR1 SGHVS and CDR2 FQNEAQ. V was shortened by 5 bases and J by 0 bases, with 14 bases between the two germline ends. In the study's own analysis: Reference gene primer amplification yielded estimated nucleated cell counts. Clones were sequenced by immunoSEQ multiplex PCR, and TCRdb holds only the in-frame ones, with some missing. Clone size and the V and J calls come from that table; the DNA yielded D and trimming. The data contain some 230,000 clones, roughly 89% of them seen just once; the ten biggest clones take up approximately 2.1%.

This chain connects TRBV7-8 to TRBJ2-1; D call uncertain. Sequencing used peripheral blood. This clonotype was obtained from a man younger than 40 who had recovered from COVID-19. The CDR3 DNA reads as TGTGCCAGCAGCCCCCGTCAGGTGAGCTCCTACAATGAGCAGTTCTTC. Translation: CASSPRQVSSYNEQFF.